This record covers a single T cell receptor beta chain. What antigen it recognizes has not been identified. The input lacks base qualities; no much larger clone sits a single base away. This entry belongs to a study of T cells in localized non-small cell lung cancer (dated by TCRdb to the early 2020s). For context, the study as a whole: Comparing tumors with uninvolved tumor-adjacent lungs, the study looked at the T cell repertoires of hundreds of patients with early-stage NSCLC. The cohort was made up of around 250 treatment-naive NSCLC patients whose localized lung tumors had been resected. NSCLC patients had a mean age of roughly 69 years, and 120 to 150 were male and over 85 female.

The CDR3, from cysteine to phenylalanine, totals 14 residues. Left in the record is the CDR3 DNA by itself, 42 bases read in frame from the first base. The germline V gene encodes CDR1 SGHDT and CDR2 YYEEEE. Between the V and J ends, shortened by 1 base and 5 bases respectively, the junction contains 13 bases. At diagnosis, peripheral blood, uninvolved tumor-adjacent lung and tumor were collected and were preserved as a mix of fresh-frozen and FFPE material. For TCR repertoire profiling, blood samples were analyzed as peripheral blood mononuclear cells. TCR beta CDR3 regions were sequenced from DNA using the immunoSEQ Assay. The study's processing was this. T cell density was computed as TCR beta template counts normalized to usable DNA estimated by amplifying housekeeping genes. Using the preseqR package, richness was estimated by extrapolating to 120,000 templates for tissue samples and 400,000 templates for PBMC samples. Clonality was defined as one minus Pielou's evenness. Tissue-enriched TCRs were identified through differential abundance testing performed on productive amino-acid clonotypes, with a minimum total count of 5 and an alpha of 0.1. The Jaccard Index and the Morisita Overlap Index were used to quantify repertoire overlap between compartments. GLIPH clustered TCR beta CDR3s with public tetramer-defined viral CDR3s; viral motifs required at least three viral sequences plus V-gene enrichment. As stored in TCRdb, this immuneACCESS dataset retains in-frame rearrangements with V and J assigned. A fraction of the clones does not appear; measured against another copy, unresolved V genes explain less than half of the discrepancy, and the remainder lacks a known reason. Clone size and V and J calls were adopted from that table, with D and trimming inferred from the DNA. The sample has approximately 30,000 clones on record, approximately 81% of them singletons. Together, the top ten hold roughly two fifths of the sample.

Study-wide conclusions, independent of this receptor: Higher T cell density in blood was associated with longer overall survival, whereas higher clonality in adjacent lung was associated with shorter survival. Because multi-region tumor sequencing was not done, intratumor heterogeneity could not be ruled out. Of the top 100 tumor clones, a median of 57 were detected in paired uninvolved adjacent lung; over 25 were also among that lung's top 100. Because the study design was exploratory, TCR variables were selected using unadjusted p-values without false-discovery rate correction. The highest T cell clonality was observed in uninvolved tumor-adjacent lung, where clonality exceeded that of tumor, suggesting that antigenic responses were more focused in uninvolved tumor-adjacent lung.

This clonotype was obtained from a male donor older than 55 with stage II squamous cell lung carcinoma. This sequence uses TRBV5-6 and TRBJ2-7; the D segment cannot be called with confidence. This specimen was peripheral blood, taken before any cancer treatment. The nucleotide sequence reads as follows: TGTGCCAGCAGCTTGTTGGGGTACCAGGACGAGCAGTACTTC. The resulting protein is CASSLLGYQDEQYF.